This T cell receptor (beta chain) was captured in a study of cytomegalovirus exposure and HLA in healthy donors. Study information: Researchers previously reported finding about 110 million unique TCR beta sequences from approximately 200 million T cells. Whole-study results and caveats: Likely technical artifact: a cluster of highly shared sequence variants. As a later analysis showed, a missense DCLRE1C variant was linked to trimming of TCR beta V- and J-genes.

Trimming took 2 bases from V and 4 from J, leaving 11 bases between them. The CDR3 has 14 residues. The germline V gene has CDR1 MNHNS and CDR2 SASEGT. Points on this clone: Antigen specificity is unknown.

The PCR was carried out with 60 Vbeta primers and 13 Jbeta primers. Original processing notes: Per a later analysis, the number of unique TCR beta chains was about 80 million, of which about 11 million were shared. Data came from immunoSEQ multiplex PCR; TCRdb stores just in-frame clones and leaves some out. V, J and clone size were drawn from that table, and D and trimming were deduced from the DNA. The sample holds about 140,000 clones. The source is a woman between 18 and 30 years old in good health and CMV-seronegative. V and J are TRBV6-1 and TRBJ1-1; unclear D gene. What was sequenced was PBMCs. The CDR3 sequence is CASSEWHSSTEAFF. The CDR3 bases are TGTGCCAGCAGTGAATGGCACAGTTCCACTGAAGCTTTCTTT.